This T cell receptor (beta chain) emerged from a study of control samples from healthy donors and cancer patients. This table comes from immunoSEQ multiplex PCR, and its TCRdb copy is limited to in-frame clones, with some not included. The sample gives 150,000 to 180,000 clones, around 96% of which show up once; 5.7% is in the top ten. Sequencing was carried out using blood. The sequence was obtained from a man aged 40-49 years in good health.

The CDR3 reads CASSYRETDTQYF. The CDR3, as DNA: TGTGCCAGCAGTTACCGGGAGACAGATACGCAGTATTTT. The V gene is TRBV6-5, the J gene TRBJ2-3; weak D call: TRBD2 (6 bases). Looked up from germline, CDR1 is MNHEY and CDR2 is SVGAGI. Trimming took off 2 bases at V and 3 bases at J, with 6 bases between the two ends. The CDR3 sequence is 13 residues long.